The clone carrying this T cell receptor beta chain was counted between two and nine times. Sequenced by immunoSEQ multiplex PCR; TCRdb stores in-frame clones only, minus some. The sample contains around 300,000 clones, roughly 91% of which appear only once. CDR3 size: 10 residues. Germline loops: CDR1 SGHVS, CDR2 FQNEAQ. Trimming shortened V by 9 bases and J by 4 bases, and 6 bases separated the two germline ends. This entry is derived from a study of blood T cell repertoires in COVID-19. The wider study: Italy, Spain and the United States were the sources of the convalescent and acute COVID-19 samples.

The chain has TRBV7-8 and TRBJ2-5; weak D call: TRBD2 (5 bases). The receptor was isolated from a woman aged 55-70 years in a cohort exposed to, infected with or recovered from COVID-19 (not recorded which). The material sequenced was PBMCs or T cells enriched from blood (not recorded which). CDR3 in DNA: TGTGCCAGTGAGGGAGAGACCCAGTACTTC. Translated: CASEGETQYF.